Below, 10 T cell receptor beta chains from the same sample are listed, as sequenced in a study of cytomegalovirus exposure and HLA in healthy donors. The PCR employed 60 Vbeta primers together with 13 Jbeta primers. Measured with immunoSEQ multiplex PCR; TCRdb has only the in-frame clones, and not every one. The table shows about 200,000 clones, with more than 65% occurring only once. The sequenced sample consisted of PBMCs. These receptors all stem from a man in his forties or fifties in good health and CMV-seronegative.

The V and J genes are TRBV18 and TRBJ2-4, with TRBD1 matching 7 bases. CDR3 length: 15 amino acids. CDR1 is KGHSH and CDR2 is LQKENI in the germline V gene. Trimming cost V 6 bases and J 2 bases; bases outside gene matches: 7. The CDR3 DNA sequence: TGTGCCAGCTCCCAAAGACAGGGTACCAAAAACATTCAGTACTTC. Its protein is CASSQRQGTKNIQYF.

This clone occurred once. The chain joins TRBV7-8 to TRBJ1-1; 9 bases agree with TRBD1. Germline CDR1 is SGHVS and CDR2 is FQNEAQ. The CDR3 totals 15 residues. The V segment lost 5 bases and the J segment 0 bases; nucleotides outside the gene matches: 4. Written as DNA, the CDR3 is TGTGCCAGCAGCCGGGACAGGGCGATGAACACTGAAGCTTTCTTT. Amino acids: CASSRDRAMNTEAFF. Full variable domain (rest looked up from reference TRBV7-8 and TRBJ1-1): GAGVSQSPRYKVAKRGQDVALRCDPISGHVSLFWYQQALGQGPEFLTYFQNEAQLDKSGLPSDRFFAERPEGSVSTLKIQRTQQEDSAVYLCASSRDRAMNTEAFFGQGTRLTVV.

The rearrangement uses TRBV5-1 and TRBJ1-3, with 8 bases matching TRBD1. Trimming cost V 4 bases and J 2 bases; bases outside gene matches: 2. Germline lookup yields CDR1 SGHRS and CDR2 YFSETQ. The CDR3 length is 14 residues. CDR3 sequence reads: CASSGQGAGNTIYF. The DNA of the CDR3 is TGCGCCAGCAGCGGACAGGGCGCTGGAAACACCATATATTTT.

This chain uses TRBV5-1 with TRBJ2-7, with TRBD2 identical over 10 bases. CDR1 and CDR2 from the germline V gene are SGHRS and YFSETQ. Trimming removed 1 base from V and 7 bases from J; junction bases left unmatched: 5. The CDR3 has 14 amino acids. CDR3 DNA sequence: TGCGCCAGCAGCTTGCCTAGCGGGAGTGGTGAGCAGTACTTC. Its translation: CASSLPSGSGEQYF.

This chain connects TRBV2 to TRBJ2-7; 11 positions agree with TRBD2. The CDR3 runs 16 residues. Germline-derived CDR1 and CDR2 are SNHLY and FYNNEI. With 4 bases clipped from V and 6 bases from J, the junction kept 11 bases outside the gene matches. CDR3 DNA: TGTGCCAGCAGTGTTGGGACTAGCGGACGAAGGGCCGAGCAGTACTTC. This gives the protein CASSVGTSGRRAEQYF.

This rearrangement joins TRBV7-6 to TRBJ2-7; TRBD1 matches 12 bases. J gave up 7 bases and V 2 bases, and 6 bases lay outside the gene matches. Germline CDR1 is SGHVS and CDR2 is FNYEAQ. The CDR3 totals 15 residues. CDR3 loop: CASSLMGQGAREQYF. Here the CDR3 DNA reads TGTGCCAGCAGCTTAATGGGACAGGGGGCGCGAGAGCAGTACTTC.

The rearrangement uses TRBV2 and TRBJ2-7; a possible D gene is TRBD1 (5 bases). The CDR3 length is 16 residues. Germline CDR1 is SNHLY and CDR2 is FYNNEI. Deletions cut 3 bases from V and 4 bases from J, with 19 bases between. The CDR3 spells CASSEGADITIYEQYF. The DNA of the CDR3 is TGTGCCAGCAGTGAGGGCGCGGACATAACAATTTACGAGCAGTACTTC.

This rearrangement joins TRBV11-3 to TRBJ2-7; 8 bases agree with TRBD1. The CDR3 runs 15 residues. The V segment lost 1 base and the J segment 3 bases; nucleotides outside the gene matches: 5. Germline CDR1 is SGHNT and CDR2 is YENEEA. The CDR3 bases are TGTGCCAGCAGCTTAGCCGGGACAGGCCTCTACGAGCAGTACTTC. It encodes CASSLAGTGLYEQYF.

The chain is built from TRBV28 and TRBJ1-5; D call uncertain. Germline CDR1 MDHEN, CDR2 SYDVKM. The CDR3 extends over 17 amino acids. V was trimmed by 10 bases and J by 0 bases, leaving 22 bases between them. CDR3: CAIPTEGGRYSNQPQHF. In DNA form, the CDR3 reads TGTGCCATCCCTACCGAGGGAGGCCGGTATAGCAATCAGCCCCAGCATTTT.

The chain employs TRBV28 and TRBJ2-7; 9 bases match TRBD1. Losses at the gene ends were 4 bases for V and 5 bases for J; bases not matched to a gene: 6. The germline V gene has CDR1 MDHEN and CDR2 SYDVKM. This CDR3 has 14 residues. The CDR3 bases are TGTGCCAGCAGTTCGGGACAGGGAAAGGACGAGCAGTACTTC. Protein product: CASSSGQGKDEQYF. The variable domain in full, completed from reference TRBV28 and TRBJ2-7, reads DVKVTQSSRYLVKRTGEKVFLECVQDMDHENMFWYRQDPGLGLRLIYFSYDVKMKEKGDIPEGYSVSREKKERFSLILESASTNQTSMYLCASSSGQGKDEQYFGPGTRLTVT.